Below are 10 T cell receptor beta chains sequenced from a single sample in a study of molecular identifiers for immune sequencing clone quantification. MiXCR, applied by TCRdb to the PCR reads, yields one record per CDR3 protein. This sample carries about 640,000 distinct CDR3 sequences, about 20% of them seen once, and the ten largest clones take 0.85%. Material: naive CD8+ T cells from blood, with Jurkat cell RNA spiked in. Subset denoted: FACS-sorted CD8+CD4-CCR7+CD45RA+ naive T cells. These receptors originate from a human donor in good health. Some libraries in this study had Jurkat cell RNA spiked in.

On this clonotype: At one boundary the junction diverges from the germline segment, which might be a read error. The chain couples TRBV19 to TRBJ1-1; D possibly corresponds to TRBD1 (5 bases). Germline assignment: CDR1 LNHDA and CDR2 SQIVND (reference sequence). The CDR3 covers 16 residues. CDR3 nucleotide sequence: TGTGCCAGTAGTATAGACCCAGGAGGGGCGAACGCTGAAGCTTTCTTT. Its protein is CASSIDPGGANAEAFF.

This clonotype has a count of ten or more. The DNA for the CDR3 is TGTGCCAGCAGTTTAGTTTACGGGACAGGGGGCATGGAGCAGTTCTTC. This translates into CASSLVYGTGGMEQFF. The rearrangement links TRBV27 to TRBJ2-1; TRBD1 matches 12 bases. The germline gives CDR1 MNHEY, CDR2 SMNVEV (reference sequence). This CDR3 has 16 residues. V shed 2 bases, J shed 10 bases, and the junction held 9 bases outside the gene matches.

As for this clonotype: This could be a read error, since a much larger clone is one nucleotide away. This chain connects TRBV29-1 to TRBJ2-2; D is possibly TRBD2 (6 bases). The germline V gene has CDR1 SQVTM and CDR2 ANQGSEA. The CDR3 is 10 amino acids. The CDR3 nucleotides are TGCAGCGTTTTTTCCGGGGGGCTGTTTTTT. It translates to CSVFSGGLFF.

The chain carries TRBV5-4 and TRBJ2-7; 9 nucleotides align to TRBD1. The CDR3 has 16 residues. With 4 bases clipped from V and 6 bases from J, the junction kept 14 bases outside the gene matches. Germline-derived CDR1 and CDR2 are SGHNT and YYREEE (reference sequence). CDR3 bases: TGTGCCAGCAGCACCGAATCCGGGACAGGGTTAATCGAGCAGTACTTC. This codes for CASSTESGTGLIEQYF. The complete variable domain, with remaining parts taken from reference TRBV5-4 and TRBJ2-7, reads ETGVTQSPTHLIKTRGQQVTLRCSSQSGHNTVSWYQQALGQGPQFIFQYYREEENGRGNFPPRFSGLQFPNYSSELNVNALELDDSALYLCASSTESGTGLIEQYFGPGTRLTVT.

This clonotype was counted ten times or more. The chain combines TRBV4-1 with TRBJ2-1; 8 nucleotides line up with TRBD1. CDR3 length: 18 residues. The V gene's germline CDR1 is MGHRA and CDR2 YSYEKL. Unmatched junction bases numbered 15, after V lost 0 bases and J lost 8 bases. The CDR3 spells CASSQERISGGADDEQFF. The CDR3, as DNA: TGCGCCAGCAGCCAAGAAAGAATCTCAGGGGGCGCGGACGATGAGCAGTTCTTC.

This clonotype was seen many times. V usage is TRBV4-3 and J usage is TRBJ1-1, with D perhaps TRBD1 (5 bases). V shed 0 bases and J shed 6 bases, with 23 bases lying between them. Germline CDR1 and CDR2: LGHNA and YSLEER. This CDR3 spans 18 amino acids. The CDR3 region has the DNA TGCGCCAGCAGCCAAGATCGGGGGGGAGTAGGTCCGTTGGCTGAAGCTTTCTTT. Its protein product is CASSQDRGGVGPLAEAFF.

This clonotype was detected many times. For the CDR3, the DNA is TGTGCCAGCAGCTCAACAGGGGACGAGCAGTACTTC. This translates into CASSSTGDEQYF. The chain combines TRBV28 with TRBJ2-7; 7 bases line up with TRBD1. J gave up 5 bases and V 6 bases, and 4 bases lay outside the gene matches. The CDR3 has 12 residues. Germline CDR1 reads MDHEN; CDR2 reads SYDVKM.

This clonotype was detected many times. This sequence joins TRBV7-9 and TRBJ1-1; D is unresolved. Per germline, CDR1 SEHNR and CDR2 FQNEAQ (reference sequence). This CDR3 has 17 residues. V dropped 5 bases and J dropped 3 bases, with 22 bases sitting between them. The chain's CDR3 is CASSLEGMAGQDTEAFF. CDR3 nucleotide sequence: TGTGCCAGCAGCCTCGAAGGGATGGCCGGGCAGGACACTGAAGCTTTCTTT.

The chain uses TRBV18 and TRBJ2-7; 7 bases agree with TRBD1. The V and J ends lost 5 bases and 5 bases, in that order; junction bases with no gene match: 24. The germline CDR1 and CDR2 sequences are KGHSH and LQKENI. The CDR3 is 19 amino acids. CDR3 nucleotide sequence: TGTGCCAGCTCAAAAAACTTAAGGCAGGGGGAATTTTCGAGGGACGAGCAGTACTTC. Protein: CASSKNLRQGEFSRDEQYF.

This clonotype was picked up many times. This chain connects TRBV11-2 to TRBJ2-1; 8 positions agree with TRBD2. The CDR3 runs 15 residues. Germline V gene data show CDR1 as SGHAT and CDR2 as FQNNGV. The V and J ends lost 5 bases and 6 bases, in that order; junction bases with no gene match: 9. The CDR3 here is CASSPRGGASNEQFF. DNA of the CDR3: TGTGCCAGCAGCCCCCGGGGGGGTGCGAGCAATGAGCAGTTCTTC.